Below, 10 T cell receptor beta chains from the same sample are listed, as sequenced in a study of cytomegalovirus exposure and HLA in healthy donors. It was with 60 Vbeta and 13 Jbeta primers that the PCR ran. The table came from immunoSEQ multiplex PCR; TCRdb's copy has only in-frame clones and leaves some out. The sample has about 130,000 clones; roughly 78% are singletons. The sequenced material came from PBMCs. The source is a man under 40 in good health and CMV-seronegative.

This chain uses TRBV7-2 with TRBJ2-7; 8 nucleotides line up with TRBD1. V was pared by 2 bases and J by 9 bases, with 12 bases of the junction left unmatched. The CDR3 sequence is 15 residues long. Germline V gives CDR1 SGHTA, CDR2 FQGNSA. The CDR3 DNA sequence: TGTGCCAGCAGCTTATCAGGGACAGGATTCTCCAGGCAGTACTTC. As protein: CASSLSGTGFSRQYF.

CDR3 amino acids: CASSFGQGVDEQFF. In DNA, the CDR3 is TGTGCCAGCAGCTTCGGACAGGGGGTCGATGAGCAGTTCTTC. This chain uses TRBV14 with TRBJ2-1; 10 bases match TRBD1. CDR1 is SGHDN and CDR2 is FVKESK in the germline V gene. Trimming removed 5 bases from V and 8 bases from J; junction bases left unmatched: 6. This CDR3 spans 14 amino acids.

The V gene is TRBV18, the J gene TRBJ1-1, with D perhaps TRBD1 (6 bases). Per the germline V gene, CDR1 is KGHSH and CDR2 is LQKENI. Deletions cut 5 bases from V and 1 base from J, with 11 bases between. The CDR3 is made up of 14 amino acids. CDR3 nucleotides: TGTGCCAGCTCAGGGGACACGAGGAACACTGAAGCTTTCTTT. Protein sequence: CASSGDTRNTEAFF.

This chain uses TRBV10-3 with TRBJ2-1; 7 bases line up with TRBD2. V lost 5 bases, J lost 9 bases, and 10 bases stayed unmatched. CDR1 and CDR2 (germline): ENHRY, SYGVKD. This CDR3 comprises 14 residues. DNA of the CDR3: TGTGCCATCAGTCCAACGGGGGGAATGGCTGAGCAGTTCTTC. It encodes CAISPTGGMAEQFF.

The rearrangement links TRBV12-5 to TRBJ1-1; D is unclear. This CDR3 contains 13 residues. Trimming took off 6 bases at V and 6 bases at J, with 14 bases between the two ends. CDR1 is LGHNT, CDR2 FRNRAP, per germline. The DNA of the CDR3 is TGTGCTAGTGGATACGGGAAAGGAGCTGAAGCTTTCTTT. Its protein product is CASGYGKGAEAFF.

CDR3 DNA sequence: TGTGCCAGCAGCCTCGGCGGGACAGAATCCTACAATGAGCAGTTCTTC. Its protein product is CASSLGGTESYNEQFF. The rearrangement joins TRBV11-3 to TRBJ2-1; a weak D match, TRBD1 (7 bases). This CDR3 region has 16 residues. V dropped 5 bases and J dropped 1 base, with 15 bases sitting between them. Germline-derived CDR1 and CDR2 are SGHNT and YENEEA.

The V gene is TRBV18, the J gene TRBJ2-5; TRBD1 matches at 7 bases. The J call may be mistaken, given a closer DNA end match to TRBJ2-7. CDR1 is KGHSH, CDR2 LQKENI, per germline. The CDR3 loop spans 14 amino acids. CDR3 residues: CASSLQGKPYEQYF. DNA for the CDR3: TGTGCCAGCTCACTACAGGGGAAACCCTACGAGCAGTACTTC.

The chain is built from TRBV6-1 and TRBJ2-4; possibly TRBD2 for D (5 bases). Germline CDR1 is MNHNS and CDR2 is SASEGT. The germline V and J ends were trimmed by 4 bases and 5 bases, with 12 bases remaining between them. The CDR3 has 14 amino acids. The CDR3 sequence is CASSVFWRENIQYF. The CDR3 coding sequence is TGTGCCAGCAGTGTTTTTTGGCGGGAAAACATTCAGTACTTC.

The sample holds a few counts of this clone. The rearrangement joins TRBV5-1 to TRBJ1-2, with D possibly TRBD1 on 5 matching bases. Germline CDR1 reads SGHRS; CDR2 reads YFSETQ. CDR3 length: 14 amino acids. The germline V and J ends were trimmed by 4 bases and 2 bases, with 12 bases remaining between them. CDR3 DNA: TGCGCCAGCAGCCCGGGACTGATCAACTATGGCTACACCTTC. Protein sequence: CASSPGLINYGYTF.

V usage is TRBV2 and J usage is TRBJ1-2; 10 bases align to TRBD1. J was trimmed by 8 bases and V by 2 bases; bases with no gene match: 5. Germline V gives CDR1 SNHLY, CDR2 FYNNEI. This CDR3 contains 14 residues. In nucleotides, the CDR3 is TGTGCCAGCAGTGAAACGGGGACAGGGGACGGCTACACCTTC. It is translated as CASSETGTGDGYTF.